Listed here are 26 T cell receptor beta chains from one sample, sequenced in a study of OX40 agonist ivuxolimab in advanced cancers. Libraries were built with the immunoSEQ multiplex PCR assay. This is the immuneACCESS table as TCRdb keeps it, with only in-frame sequences that have V and J called. A part of the clones is gone; compared with another copy, unresolved V genes explain less than half, and the rest is unexplained. For this sample there are roughly 92,000 clones; approximately 84% appear just once. 5.5% of the sample goes to the ten largest clones. This material consisted of CD4+ or CD8+ T cells sorted from blood, taken in a trial of the OX40 agonist ivuxolimab. The receptor source for this set is an adult with an advanced solid tumor such as melanoma, head and neck, liver or kidney cancer.

The J gene is TRBJ2-3, the V gene TRBV5-8; D assignment may be TRBD1 or TRBD2 (5 bases each). Trimming left V 4 bases short and J 4 bases short, with 19 bases between. Germline values: CDR1 SGHTS, CDR2 YDEGEE. This CDR3 is 16 amino acids long. CDR3 residues: CASSPQRGREADTQYF. The DNA of the CDR3 is TGTGCCAGCAGCCCCCAGAGGGGAAGAGAAGCAGATACGCAGTATTTT.

Here the CDR3 reads CASSQDSSGADGELFF. The CDR3 coding sequence is TGCGCCAGCAGCCAAGATTCATCCGGGGCGGACGGGGAGCTGTTTTTT. This chain connects TRBV4-1 to TRBJ2-2, with D tentatively TRBD1 or TRBD2 (5 bases each). This CDR3 spans 16 amino acids. The germline CDR1 and CDR2 sequences are MGHRA and YSYEKL. V was cut by 0 bases and J by 7 bases, with 15 bases left in between.

The chain carries TRBV30 and TRBJ2-7, with D uncertain. CDR3 length equals 11 residues. Looked up from germline, CDR1 is GTSNPN and CDR2 is SVGIG (reference sequence). With 0 bases removed from V and 6 bases from J, the gap between germline ends came to 6 bases. This CDR3 reads CAWSVGVEQYF. In DNA, the CDR3 is TGTGCCTGGAGTGTCGGCGTCGAGCAGTACTTC.

The chain recombines TRBV7-2 with TRBJ2-3; 13 bases align to TRBD2. The germline gives CDR1 SGHTA, CDR2 FQGNSA. Unmatched junction bases numbered 2, after V lost 3 bases and J lost 2 bases. This CDR3 spans 16 amino acids. Written as DNA, the CDR3 is TGTGCCAGCAGCTTCGGACTAGCGGGAGACACAGATACGCAGTATTTT. Translated: CASSFGLAGDTDTQYF.

The rearrangement links TRBV19 to TRBJ2-7; 7 bases map to TRBD1. Germline V lookup: CDR1 LNHDA, CDR2 SQIVND (reference sequence). This CDR3 has 15 residues. The junction had 10 bases not matched to a gene; V was cut back by 5 bases and J by 3 bases. The CDR3 coding sequence is TGTGCCAGTAGTGCAGACAGGGAACCCATCTACGAGCAGTACTTC. It is translated as CASSADREPIYEQYF.

For the CDR3, the DNA is TGCGCCAGCAGCCAAGTCGGGGGGAGGTCGAAGGGTCAGCCCCAGCATTTT. This gives the protein CASSQVGGRSKGQPQHF. The chain links TRBV4-1 to TRBJ1-5, with D possibly being TRBD1 (5 bases). Trimming left V 1 base short and J 6 bases short, with 19 bases between. The CDR3 has 17 residues. The germline CDR1 and CDR2 sequences are MGHRA and YSYEKL.

V gene TRBV5-6 combines with J gene TRBJ2-1, with D hard to call. V was cut by 0 bases and J by 13 bases, with 14 bases left in between. The CDR3 extends over 13 amino acids. CDR1 SGHDT and CDR2 YYEEEE come from the germline V gene. CDR3: CASSLVSLGPQFF. CDR3 nucleotide sequence: TGTGCCAGCAGCTTGGTCTCCCTAGGTCCCCAGTTCTTC.

The rearrangement uses TRBV7-6 and TRBJ2-3; no firm D call. The CDR3 sequence is 15 residues long. The germline V and J ends were trimmed by 3 bases and 2 bases, with 12 bases remaining between them. Germline assignment: CDR1 SGHVS and CDR2 FNYEAQ. Here the CDR3 reads CASSFGPTLTDTQYF. DNA of the CDR3: TGTGCCAGCAGCTTCGGGCCCACCCTCACAGATACGCAGTATTTT.

This chain uses TRBV10-3 with TRBJ2-7; D unclear. CDR3 length: 14 residues. V shed 6 bases and J shed 3 bases, with 15 bases lying between them. CDR1 and CDR2 from the germline V gene are ENHRY and SYGVKD. CDR3 nucleotides: TGTGCCATCAGCGGTTTGGATGGAGACTACGAGCAGTACTTC. This gives the protein CAISGLDGDYEQYF.

The J gene is TRBJ2-3, the V gene TRBV5-1; D may be TRBD1 (5 bases). The CDR3 has 15 amino acids. V was clipped by 3 bases and J by 2 bases, with 13 bases between them. Germline CDR1 is SGHRS and CDR2 is YFSETQ. DNA for the CDR3: TGCGCCAGCAGCTCAGGGTCCCTCGCCACAGATACGCAGTATTTT. It specifies CASSSGSLATDTQYF.

The chain uses TRBV27 and TRBJ1-1, with D tentatively TRBD1 (6 bases). The CDR3 runs 17 residues. V dropped 7 bases and J dropped 6 bases, with 27 bases sitting between them. Germline values: CDR1 MNHEY, CDR2 SMNVEV (reference sequence). DNA for the CDR3: TGTGCCAGCACCCCCTCTACAGGCAAGGGGGGGGCGGCTGAAGCTTTCTTT. This translates into CASTPSTGKGGAAEAFF.

This clone was counted a single time. The J gene is TRBJ2-1, the V gene TRBV11-3; 8 bases map to TRBD2. CDR1 and CDR2 from the germline V gene are SGHNT and YENEEA. J was trimmed by 6 bases and V by 1 base; bases with no gene match: 11. The CDR3 extends over 17 amino acids. Here the CDR3 DNA reads TGTGCCAGCAGCTTAGGGGCGGGGGGCCCTCCGGTCAATGAGCAGTTCTTC. This encodes CASSLGAGGPPVNEQFF.

This clone has only a few counts. CDR3 nucleotide sequence: TGTGCCAGCAGCTTAACGGCGGGACAGCCCCAGCATTTT. Translating gives CASSLTAGQPQHF. The chain has TRBV7-3 and TRBJ1-5; D unresolved. In germline, CDR1 is SGHTA, CDR2 FQGTGA. Trimming shortened V by 0 bases and J by 7 bases, and 7 bases separated the two germline ends. CDR3 length equals 13 residues.

Only one count was recorded for this clone. V gene TRBV9 combines with J gene TRBJ1-1, with unresolved D. V lost 2 bases and J lost 5, with 4 bases in between. Germline assignment: CDR1 SGDLS and CDR2 YYNGEE. The CDR3 covers 11 residues. CDR3 nucleotides: TGTGCCAGCAGCGTGGTAACTGAAGCTTTCTTT. This sequence encodes CASSVVTEAFF.

This chain uses TRBV19 with TRBJ2-6, with D unclear. Trimming removed 5 bases from V and 0 bases from J, with 11 bases in between. This CDR3 region has 16 residues. Looked up from germline, CDR1 is LNHDA and CDR2 is SQIVND (reference sequence). CDR3 protein: CASSLGFLSGANVLTF. The CDR3 DNA follows: TGTGCCAGTAGTTTAGGATTCCTCTCTGGGGCCAACGTCCTGACTTTC.

This clone occurred a few times. The chain carries TRBV7-9 and TRBJ1-1; TRBD1 agrees at 8 bases. The CDR3 length is 15 residues. J gave up 6 bases and V 5 bases, and 11 bases lay outside the gene matches. From germline, CDR1 is SEHNR and CDR2 FQNEAQ (reference sequence). CDR3 bases: TGTGCCAGCAGCACCAGTCGGACAGGGAGGCCTGAAGCTTTCTTT. This codes for CASSTSRTGRPEAFF.

This chain joins TRBV7-2 and TRBJ1-5; D might be TRBD1 (5 bases). The CDR3 contains 14 residues. Germline V gene sequence: CDR1 SGHTA, CDR2 FQGNSA. V lost 5 bases, J lost 7 bases, and 15 bases lay in between. CDR3 DNA: TGTGCCAGCAGCCAAGGGCAGGGAGGACAGCCCCAGCATTTT. It is translated as CASSQGQGGQPQHF.

The DNA for the CDR3 is TGTGCCAGCAGCCCAGACAGGGGCACAGATACGCAGTATTTT. Protein: CASSPDRGTDTQYF. The chain combines TRBV6-5 with TRBJ2-3, with 7 nucleotides matching TRBD1. The CDR3 runs to 14 residues. Germline V gene sequence: CDR1 MNHEY, CDR2 SVGAGI. After removal of 6 bases from V and 1 base from J, the junction contained 4 bases not matched to a gene.

This clone was counted only a few times. The V and J genes are TRBV5-1 and TRBJ2-3, with D possibly TRBD2 on 6 matching bases. The V end was cut by 4 bases, the J end by 4 bases, with 16 bases between. This CDR3 has 15 residues. CDR1 is SGHRS, CDR2 YFSETQ, per germline. The CDR3 region is CASSPQGLGADTQYF. In nucleotides, the CDR3 is TGCGCCAGCAGCCCGCAGGGACTCGGGGCAGATACGCAGTATTTT.

The chain couples TRBV19 to TRBJ1-5, with TRBD1 matching 12 bases. The CDR3 extends over 16 amino acids. In germline, CDR1 is LNHDA, CDR2 SQIVND (reference sequence). V lost 10 bases and J lost 4; bases outside the gene matches: 11. The CDR3 sequence is CATQGQGAFRNQPQHF. The CDR3, as DNA: TGTGCCACCCAGGGACAGGGGGCATTTAGAAATCAGCCCCAGCATTTT.

This chain joins TRBV6-1 and TRBJ1-2; D gene ambiguous. V was shortened by 1 base and J by 14 bases, with 8 bases between the two germline ends. Germline CDR1 and CDR2: MNHNS and SASEGT. The CDR3 extends over 10 amino acids. This CDR3 is CASSEEGLTF. CDR3 nucleotide sequence: TGTGCCAGCAGTGAAGAAGGTTTGACCTTC.

There are a few counts of this clone. V usage is TRBV18 and J usage is TRBJ2-7, with D possibly TRBD2 on 6 matching bases. The V gene lost 3 bases and the J gene lost 7 bases, with 19 bases spanning the gap. This CDR3 region has 15 residues. The germline V gene has CDR1 KGHSH and CDR2 LQKENI. CDR3 sequence (DNA): TGTGCCAGCTCACCTTTTGGGGAGGCCCTTTGGGAGCAGTACTTC. Translated, it gives CASSPFGEALWEQYF.

The J gene is TRBJ1-2, the V gene TRBV7-9, with no clear D. The V and J ends lost 8 bases and 2 bases respectively, with 9 bases between them. The germline V gene encodes CDR1 SEHNR and CDR2 FQNEAQ (reference sequence). This CDR3 has 12 amino acids. The DNA for the CDR3 is TGTGCCAGCGCCCGACTGAACTATGGCTACACCTTC. It codes for CASARLNYGYTF.

The rearrangement uses TRBV19 and TRBJ2-7, with D perhaps being TRBD1 or TRBD2 (5 bases each). The CDR3 covers 14 residues. Trimming stripped 9 bases from V and 0 bases from J, with 15 bases between. Germline V CDR1 and CDR2: LNHDA, SQIVND (reference sequence). This chain's CDR3 is CASRKRGDSYEQYF. The CDR3 DNA sequence: TGTGCCAGCCGGAAGCGAGGGGACTCCTACGAGCAGTACTTC. Full variable domain (outside the CDR3, taken from reference TRBV19 and TRBJ2-7): DGGITQSPKYLFRKEGQNVTLSCEQNLNHDAMYWYRQDPGQGLRLIYYSQIVNDFQKGDIAEGYSVSREKKESFPLTVTSAQKNPTAFYLCASRKRGDSYEQYFGPGTRLTVT.

Here the CDR3 DNA reads TGTGCCAGCGAATTGGCTAACTATGGCTACACCTTC. Its translation: CASELANYGYTF. The chain combines TRBV6-1 with TRBJ1-2; D is uncertain. Germline-derived CDR1 and CDR2 are MNHNS and SASEGT. The CDR3 extends over 12 amino acids. V was cut by 8 bases and J by 0 bases, with 7 bases left in between.

The chain uses TRBV14 and TRBJ2-5; TRBD2 might be the D (5 bases). The J call is doubtful: the DNA matches TRBJ2-7 better. The germline gives CDR1 SGHDN, CDR2 FVKESK. This CDR3 is built from 15 residues. In DNA, the CDR3 is TGTGCCAGCAGCCTCCGTCTCGGGGATACCCACGAGCAGTACTTC. Encoded protein: CASSLRLGDTHEQYF.